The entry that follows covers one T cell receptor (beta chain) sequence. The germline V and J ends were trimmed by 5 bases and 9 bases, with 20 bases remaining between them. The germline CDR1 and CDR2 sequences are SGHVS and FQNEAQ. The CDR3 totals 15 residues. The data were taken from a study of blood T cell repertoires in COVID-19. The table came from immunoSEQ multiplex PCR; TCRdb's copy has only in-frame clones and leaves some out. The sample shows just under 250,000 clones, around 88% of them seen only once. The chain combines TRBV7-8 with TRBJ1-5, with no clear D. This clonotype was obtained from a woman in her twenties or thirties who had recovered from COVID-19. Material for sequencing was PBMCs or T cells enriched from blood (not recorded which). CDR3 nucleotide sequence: TGTGCCAGCAGCCCGCGGACGGATTTAGGAGGGCCCCAGCATTTT. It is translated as CASSPRTDLGGPQHF.